Included here is one TCR beta chain sequence, with context. Its antigen is not known. The record originates from a study of T cell responses to AZD1222 COVID-19 vaccine. Regarding the study as a whole: Baseline seropositivity occurred in only a handful of AZD1222 recipients.

This table comes from immunoSEQ multiplex PCR, and its TCRdb copy is limited to in-frame clones, with some not included. The table includes 110,000 to 150,000 clones, around 88% detected once. The length of the CDR3 is 15 residues. Trimming took off 8 bases at V and 2 bases at J, with 17 bases between the two ends. Germline V gene sequence: CDR1 LNHDA, CDR2 SQIVND (reference sequence). The chain links TRBV19 to TRBJ2-3; D may be TRBD1 (6 bases). This clonotype was obtained from an adult in good health. Sequenced material: peripheral blood, taken on day 0 of AZD1222 vaccination. This CDR3 reads CASAGDRQPTDTQYF. In nucleotides, the CDR3 is TGTGCCAGTGCCGGCGACAGGCAACCCACAGATACGCAGTATTTT.